The T cell receptor beta chain described here comes from a study of vaccination effects on CD4 cells after COVID-19. Overall study findings and caveats: Vaccine-induced clones in healthy vaccinees cross-reacted with common cold coronaviruses in only 1 of 255 cases. Early post-infection timepoints were absent, and convalescent patients were few.

Germline V gives CDR1 LGHDT, CDR2 YNNKEL (reference sequence). This CDR3 has 19 residues. Between the trimmed V and J ends, which lost 0 bases and 2 bases, there was a span of 17 bases. Before any sequencing was done, the ViraFEST assay used viral peptide pools to expand antigen-specific CD4+ T cells. At the end of less than 12 days of culture, CD4+ T cells were isolated. The study found no prior SARS-CoV-2 infection in the vaccine recipients, who tested negative for nucleocapsid antibodies. The researchers cultured approximately 2 million PBMC per well with 8.5 to 10 IU/ml IL-2 and 7.5 to 10 ug/ml peptides. A word on this clone: The antigen remains undetermined.

The method was immunoSEQ multiplex PCR; TCRdb's version includes in-frame clones alone and lacks a portion of them. The sample holds roughly 30,000 clones, less than 80% seen once. This clonotype originated in a human donor who received a COVID-19 vaccine. The gene calls are TRBV3-1 (or the pseudogene TRBV3-2) and TRBJ1-6; no clear D. The sequencing here drew on CD4+ T cells from PBMCs cultured with HCoV-OC43 spike peptides, taken before COVID-19 vaccination. The sample's subset: HCoV-OC43 spike overlapping peptide pool stimulation. The CDR3 region is CASSQEVAAGLAYNSPLHF. CDR3 coding DNA: TGTGCCAGCAGCCAAGAGGTAGCGGCTGGCCTCGCCTATAATTCACCCCTCCACTTT.